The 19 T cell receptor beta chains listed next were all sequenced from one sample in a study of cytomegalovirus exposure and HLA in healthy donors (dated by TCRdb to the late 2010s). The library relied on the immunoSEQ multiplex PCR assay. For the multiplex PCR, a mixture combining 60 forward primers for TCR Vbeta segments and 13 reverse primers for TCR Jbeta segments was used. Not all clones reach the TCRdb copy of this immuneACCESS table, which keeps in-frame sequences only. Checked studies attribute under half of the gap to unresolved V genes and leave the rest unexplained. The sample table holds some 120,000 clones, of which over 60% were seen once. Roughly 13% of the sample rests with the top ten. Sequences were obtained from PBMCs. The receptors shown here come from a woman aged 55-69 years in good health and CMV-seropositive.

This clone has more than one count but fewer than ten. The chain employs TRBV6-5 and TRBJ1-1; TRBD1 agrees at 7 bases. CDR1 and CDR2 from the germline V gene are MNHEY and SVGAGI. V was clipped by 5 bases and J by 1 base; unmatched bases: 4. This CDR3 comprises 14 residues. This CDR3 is CASSRTGRNTEAFF. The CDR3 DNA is TGTGCCAGCAGTAGGACAGGACGGAACACTGAAGCTTTCTTT.

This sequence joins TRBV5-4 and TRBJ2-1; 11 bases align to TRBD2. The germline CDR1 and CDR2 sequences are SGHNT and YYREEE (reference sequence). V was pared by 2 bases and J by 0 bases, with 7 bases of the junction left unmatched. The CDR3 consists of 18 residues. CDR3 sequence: CASSFGGLAGSSYNEQFF. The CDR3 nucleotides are TGTGCCAGCAGCTTCGGCGGACTAGCGGGCAGCTCCTACAATGAGCAGTTCTTC.

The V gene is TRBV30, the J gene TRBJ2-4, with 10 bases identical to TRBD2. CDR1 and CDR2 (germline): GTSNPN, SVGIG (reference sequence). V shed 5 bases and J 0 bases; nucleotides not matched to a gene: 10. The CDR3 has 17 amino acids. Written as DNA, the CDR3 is TGTGCCTGGCGTTCTGCTAGCGGGGGCCTAGCCAAAAACATTCAGTACTTC. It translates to CAWRSASGGLAKNIQYF. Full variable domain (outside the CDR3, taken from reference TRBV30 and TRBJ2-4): SQTIHQWPATLVQPVGSPLSLECTVEGTSNPNLYWYRQAAGRGLQLLFYSVGIGQISSEVPQNLSASRPQDRQFILSSKKLLLSDSGFYLCAWRSASGGLAKNIQYFGAGTRLSVL.

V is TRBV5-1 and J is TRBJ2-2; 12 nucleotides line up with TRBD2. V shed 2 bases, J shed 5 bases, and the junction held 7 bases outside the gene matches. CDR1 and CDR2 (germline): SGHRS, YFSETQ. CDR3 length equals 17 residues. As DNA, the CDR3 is TGCGCCAGCAGCTTAGAACCTAGCGGGAGGGTGACCGGGGAGCTGTTTTTT. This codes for CASSLEPSGRVTGELFF.

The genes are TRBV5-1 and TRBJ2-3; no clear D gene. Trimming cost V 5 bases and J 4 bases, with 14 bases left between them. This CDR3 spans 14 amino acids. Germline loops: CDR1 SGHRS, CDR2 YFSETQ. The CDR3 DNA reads TGCGCCAGCAGTTACAACGGAGCCCCAGATACGCAGTATTTT. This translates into CASSYNGAPDTQYF.

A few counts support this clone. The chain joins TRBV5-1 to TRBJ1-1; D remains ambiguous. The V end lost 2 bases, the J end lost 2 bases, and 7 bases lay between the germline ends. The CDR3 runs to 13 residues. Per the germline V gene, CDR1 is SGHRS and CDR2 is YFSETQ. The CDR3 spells CASSLAPNTEAFF. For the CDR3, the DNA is TGCGCCAGCAGCTTAGCGCCTAACACTGAAGCTTTCTTT.

The CDR3 is CASSLLLALGTDTQYF. The CDR3 DNA follows: TGTGCCAGTAGCCTTCTCCTAGCGCTCGGCACAGATACGCAGTATTTT. J is TRBJ2-3 and V is TRBV19; D is perhaps TRBD2 (6 bases). The CDR3 covers 16 residues. Germline V gene sequence: CDR1 LNHDA, CDR2 SQIVND (reference sequence). V lost 6 bases to trimming and J lost 1 base, with 17 bases between them.

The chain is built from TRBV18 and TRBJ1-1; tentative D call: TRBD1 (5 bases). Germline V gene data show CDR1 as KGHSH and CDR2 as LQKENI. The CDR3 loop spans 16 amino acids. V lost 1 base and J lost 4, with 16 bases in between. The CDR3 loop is CASSPLDIEGGTEAFF. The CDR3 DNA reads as TGTGCCAGCTCACCACTGGACATAGAAGGCGGCACTGAAGCTTTCTTT.

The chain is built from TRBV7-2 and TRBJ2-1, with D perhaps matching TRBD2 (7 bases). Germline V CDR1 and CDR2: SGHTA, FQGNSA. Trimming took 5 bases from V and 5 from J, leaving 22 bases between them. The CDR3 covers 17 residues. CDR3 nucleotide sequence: TGTGCCAGCAGCAGAAGGCAGGGGCTAGCGGCTAACAATGAGCAGTTCTTC. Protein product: CASSRRQGLAANNEQFF. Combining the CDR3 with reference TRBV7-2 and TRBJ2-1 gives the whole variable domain GAGVSQSPSNKVTEKGKDVELRCDPISGHTALYWYRQSLGQGLEFLIYFQGNSAPDKSGLPSDRFSAERTGGSVSTLTIQRTQQEDSAVYLCASSRRQGLAANNEQFFGPGTRLTVL.

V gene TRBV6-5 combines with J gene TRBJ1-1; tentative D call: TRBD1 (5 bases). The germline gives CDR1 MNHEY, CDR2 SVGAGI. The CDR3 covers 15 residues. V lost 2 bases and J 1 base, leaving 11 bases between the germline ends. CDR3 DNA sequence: TGTGCCAGCAGTTACGCCATAACAGGGAACACTGAAGCTTTCTTT. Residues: CASSYAITGNTEAFF.

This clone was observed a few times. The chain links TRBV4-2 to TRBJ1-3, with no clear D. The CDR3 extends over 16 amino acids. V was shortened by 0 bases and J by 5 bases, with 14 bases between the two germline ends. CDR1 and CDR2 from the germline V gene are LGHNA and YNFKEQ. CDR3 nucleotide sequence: TGTGCCAGCAGCCAAGATCACAGTTTCGGGAGAAACACCATATATTTT. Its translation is CASSQDHSFGRNTIYF.

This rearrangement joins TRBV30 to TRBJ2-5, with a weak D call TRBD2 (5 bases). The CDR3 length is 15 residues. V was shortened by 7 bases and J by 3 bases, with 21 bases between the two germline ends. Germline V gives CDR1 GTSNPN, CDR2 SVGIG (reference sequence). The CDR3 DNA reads TGTGCCTCATTCGTAAGGGAGAAGGGCAAAGAGACCCAGTACTTC. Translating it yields CASFVREKGKETQYF.

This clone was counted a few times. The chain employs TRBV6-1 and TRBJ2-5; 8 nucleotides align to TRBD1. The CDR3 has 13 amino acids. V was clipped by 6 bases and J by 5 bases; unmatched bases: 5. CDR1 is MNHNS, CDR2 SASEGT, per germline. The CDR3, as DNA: TGTGCCAGCAGCCCAGGGGGCGACGAGACCCAGTACTTC. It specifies CASSPGGDETQYF.

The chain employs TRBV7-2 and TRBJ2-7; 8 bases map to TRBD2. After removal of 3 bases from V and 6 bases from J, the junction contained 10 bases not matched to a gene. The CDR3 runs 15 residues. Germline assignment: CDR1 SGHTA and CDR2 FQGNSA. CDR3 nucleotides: TGTGCCAGCAGCTTGTCGGGGGGGGCGCAGGCCGAGCAGTACTTC. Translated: CASSLSGGAQAEQYF.

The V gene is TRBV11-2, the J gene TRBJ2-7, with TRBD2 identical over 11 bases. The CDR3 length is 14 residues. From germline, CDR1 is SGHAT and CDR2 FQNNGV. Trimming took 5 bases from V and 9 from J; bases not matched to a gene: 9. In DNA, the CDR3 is TGTGCCAGCAGCCCTAGCGGGAGGAGTACGTCGCAGTACTTC. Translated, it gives CASSPSGRSTSQYF.

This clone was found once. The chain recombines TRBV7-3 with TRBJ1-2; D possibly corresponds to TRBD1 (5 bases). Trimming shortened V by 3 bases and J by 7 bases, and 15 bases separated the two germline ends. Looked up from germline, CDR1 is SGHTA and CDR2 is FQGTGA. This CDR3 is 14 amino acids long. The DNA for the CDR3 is TGTGCCAGCAGCTTGGGACCGACTAGCGGTGGCTACACCTTC. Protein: CASSLGPTSGGYTF. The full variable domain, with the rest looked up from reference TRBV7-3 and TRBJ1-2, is GAGVSQTPSNKVTEKGKYVELRCDPISGHTALYWYRQSLGQGPEFLIYFQGTGAADDSGLPNDRFFAVRPEGSVSTLKIQRTERGDSAVYLCASSLGPTSGGYTFGSGTRLTVV.

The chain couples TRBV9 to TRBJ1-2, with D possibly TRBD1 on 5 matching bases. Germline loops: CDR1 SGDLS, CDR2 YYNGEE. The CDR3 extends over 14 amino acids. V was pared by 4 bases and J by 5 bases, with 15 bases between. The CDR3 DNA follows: TGTGCCAGCAGCCAGACGTCGCAGGGATATGGCTACACCTTC. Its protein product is CASSQTSQGYGYTF.

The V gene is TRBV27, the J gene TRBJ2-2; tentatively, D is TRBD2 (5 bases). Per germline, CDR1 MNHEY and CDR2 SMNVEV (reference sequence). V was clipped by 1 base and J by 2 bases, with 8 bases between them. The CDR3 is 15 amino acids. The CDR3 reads CASSLYRENTGELFF. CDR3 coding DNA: TGTGCCAGCAGTTTATACCGGGAAAACACCGGGGAGCTGTTTTTT.

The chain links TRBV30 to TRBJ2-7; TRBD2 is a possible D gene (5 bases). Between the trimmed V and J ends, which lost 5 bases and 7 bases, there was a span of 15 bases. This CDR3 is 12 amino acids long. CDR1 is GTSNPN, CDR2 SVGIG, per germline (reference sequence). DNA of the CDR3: TGTGCCTGGGGACTGGTACCTAATGAGCAGTACTTC. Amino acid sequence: CAWGLVPNEQYF.